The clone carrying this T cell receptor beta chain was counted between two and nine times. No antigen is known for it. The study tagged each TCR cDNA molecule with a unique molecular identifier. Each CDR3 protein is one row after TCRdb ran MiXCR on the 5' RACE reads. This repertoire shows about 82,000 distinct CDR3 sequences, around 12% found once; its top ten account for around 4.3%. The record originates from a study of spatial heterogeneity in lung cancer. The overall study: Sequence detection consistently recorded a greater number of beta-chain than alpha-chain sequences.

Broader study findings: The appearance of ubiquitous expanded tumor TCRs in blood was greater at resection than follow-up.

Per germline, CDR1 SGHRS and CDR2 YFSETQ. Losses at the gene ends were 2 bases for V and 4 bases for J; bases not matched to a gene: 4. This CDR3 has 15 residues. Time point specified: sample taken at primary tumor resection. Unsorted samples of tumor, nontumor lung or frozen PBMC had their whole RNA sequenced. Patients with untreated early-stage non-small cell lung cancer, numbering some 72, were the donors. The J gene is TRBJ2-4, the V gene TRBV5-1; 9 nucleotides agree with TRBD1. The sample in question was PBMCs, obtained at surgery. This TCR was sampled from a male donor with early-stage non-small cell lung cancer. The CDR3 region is CASSFRDRAKNIQYF. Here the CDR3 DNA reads TGCGCCAGCAGCTTCCGGGACAGGGCAAAAAACATTCAGTACTTC.